This T cell receptor (beta chain) was documented in a study of T cell changes during pregnancy in multiple sclerosis. This clone was seen only once. Produced via immunoSEQ multiplex PCR; TCRdb's table is partial and in-frame only. The sample records under 35,000 clones, roughly 90% being singletons. The CDR3 is made up of 14 amino acids. Germline V gene sequence: CDR1 MNHNY, CDR2 SVGAGI (reference sequence). Unmatched junction bases numbered 4, after V lost 5 bases and J lost 2 bases. This chain uses TRBV6-6 with TRBJ2-5; 8 bases match TRBD2. This receptor was obtained from a female donor with multiple sclerosis, enrolled in a pregnancy study. This specimen was CD8+ T cells from peripheral blood mononuclear cells, taken before pregnancy. The CDR3: CASSPGRGQETQYF. DNA of the CDR3: TGTGCCAGCAGTCCCGGGAGGGGACAAGAGACCCAGTACTTC.